These 22 T cell receptor beta chains came from one sample sequenced in a study of blood T cell repertoires in COVID-19. The method was immunoSEQ multiplex PCR; TCRdb's version includes in-frame clones alone and lacks a portion of them. The sample lists hundreds of thousands of clones, over 70% occurring once. Source material: peripheral blood. These receptors were taken from a human donor in a cohort sampled during active COVID-19.

The V gene is TRBV5-4, the J gene TRBJ1-1; the D is unclear. CDR1 and CDR2 from the germline V gene are SGHNT and YYREEE (reference sequence). The CDR3 sequence is 15 residues long. V lost 1 base and J 0 bases, leaving 10 bases between the germline ends. The CDR3 protein is CASSLSAGMNTEAFF. As DNA, the CDR3 is TGTGCCAGCAGCTTGTCGGCAGGTATGAACACTGAAGCTTTCTTT.

The table lists this clone with a count of one. This chain uses TRBV4-3 with TRBJ2-2; 10 bases align to TRBD2. Germline values: CDR1 LGHNA, CDR2 YSLEER. This CDR3 has 16 residues. V gave up 4 bases and J gave up 5 bases; unmatched junction bases: 7. The CDR3 spells CASSRTVSGGTGELFF. The CDR3 region has the DNA TGCGCCAGCAGCCGCACCGTTAGCGGGGGGACCGGGGAGCTGTTTTTT.

This sequence joins TRBV10-3 and TRBJ1-1; TRBD1 aligns across 8 bases. This CDR3 region has 15 residues. Germline values: CDR1 ENHRY, CDR2 SYGVKD. V was clipped by 3 bases and J by 1 base; unmatched bases: 4. This CDR3 reads CAISDQTGANTEAFF. CDR3 DNA: TGTGCCATCAGTGACCAGACAGGGGCGAACACTGAAGCTTTCTTT.

This chain uses TRBV24-1 with TRBJ1-2; TRBD1 agrees at 7 bases. V dropped 3 bases and J dropped 5; count of bases not matched to a gene: 8. In germline, CDR1 is KGHDR, CDR2 SFDVKD. The CDR3 covers 15 residues. The CDR3 reads CATSDGRQGRYGYTF. The CDR3 DNA follows: TGTGCCACCAGTGATGGGCGACAGGGTCGGTATGGCTACACCTTC.

This clone appeared a single time. This chain uses TRBV10-1 with TRBJ2-3; 7 nucleotides match TRBD1. This CDR3 is 18 amino acids long. The V and J ends lost 2 bases and 0 bases, in that order; junction bases with no gene match: 11. Germline V gene data show CDR1 as WNHNN and CDR2 as SYGVQD (reference sequence). The CDR3 region has the DNA TGCGCCAGCAGTGAGACTTTGACAGGGACCCGTAGCACAGATACGCAGTATTTT. Its protein product is CASSETLTGTRSTDTQYF.

This chain connects TRBV5-4 to TRBJ2-3; the D gene is possibly TRBD2 (6 bases). The CDR3 has 15 amino acids. The V and J ends lost 4 bases and 3 bases respectively, with 15 bases between them. The germline gives CDR1 SGHNT, CDR2 YYREEE (reference sequence). CDR3 DNA: TGTGCCAGCAGCGGACGCGGGGCAGGGACAGATACGCAGTATTTT. Its translation is CASSGRGAGTDTQYF.

The chain has TRBV5-5 and TRBJ2-2; 9 bases match TRBD1. The CDR3 spans 16 residues. CDR1 and CDR2 from the germline V gene are SGHKS and YYEKEE (reference sequence). V lost 4 bases and J lost 6; bases outside the gene matches: 10. The CDR3 loop is CASSQIPGQGAGELFF. CDR3 coding DNA: TGTGCCAGCAGCCAAATCCCGGGACAGGGTGCCGGGGAGCTGTTTTTT.

The genes are TRBV3-1 (or the pseudogene TRBV3-2) and TRBJ2-5; D may be TRBD2 (6 bases). Trimming took 3 bases from V and 5 from J, leaving 16 bases between them. The V gene's germline CDR1 is LGHDT and CDR2 YNNKEL (reference sequence). This CDR3 region has 15 residues. The CDR3 DNA follows: TGTGCCAGCAGCCATCTAGCGAGCAATAGGGAGACCCAGTACTTC. Its translation: CASSHLASNRETQYF.

V is TRBV19 and J is TRBJ2-3; D is possibly TRBD1 (6 bases). The length of the CDR3 is 17 residues. Germline values: CDR1 LNHDA, CDR2 SQIVND (reference sequence). V was pared by 1 base and J by 2 bases, with 16 bases between. The CDR3 DNA reads as TGTGCCAGTAGTATAGGCAACCTTAGGACAGCCACAGATACGCAGTATTTT. Translation: CASSIGNLRTATDTQYF.

The CDR3 sequence is CASSPGLAGYSYNEQFF. The CDR3 DNA follows: TGCGCCAGCAGCCCCGGACTAGCGGGCTACTCCTACAATGAGCAGTTCTTC. This chain connects TRBV5-1 to TRBJ2-1, with 11 bases that match TRBD2. In germline, CDR1 is SGHRS, CDR2 YFSETQ. V trimming: 4 bases; J trimming: 0 bases; junction bases outside the gene matches: 6. The CDR3 consists of 17 residues.

This rearrangement joins TRBV19 to TRBJ2-1, with 9 bases aligning to TRBD2. Germline assignment: CDR1 LNHDA and CDR2 SQIVND (reference sequence). The length of the CDR3 is 17 residues. CDR3 residues: CATKPPWAGGAPNEQFF. CDR3 DNA: TGTGCTACAAAGCCTCCATGGGCGGGAGGGGCACCAAATGAGCAGTTCTTC.

The chain has TRBV9 and TRBJ2-3; possibly TRBD2 for D (6 bases). Germline V gene data show CDR1 as SGDLS and CDR2 as YYNGEE. This CDR3 spans 16 amino acids. Trimming stripped 0 bases from V and 6 bases from J, with 17 bases between. Here the CDR3 DNA reads TGTGCCAGCAGCGTAGATCTCCGGGGGAGCTGGGATACGCAGTATTTT. This sequence encodes CASSVDLRGSWDTQYF.

This clone was seen a single time. This rearrangement joins TRBV18 to TRBJ1-2, with a possible D match to TRBD1 (5 bases). Germline V gene data show CDR1 as KGHSH and CDR2 as LQKENI. The CDR3 has 15 amino acids. Trimming took 3 bases from V and 2 from J, leaving 13 bases between them. This CDR3 is CASSPSLDTNYGYTF. As DNA, the CDR3 is TGTGCCAGCTCACCGAGTTTGGACACAAACTATGGCTACACCTTC.

V and J are TRBV3-1 (or the pseudogene TRBV3-2) and TRBJ1-4, with D possibly TRBD1 on 5 matching bases. Trimming left V 3 bases short and J 8 bases short, with 13 bases between. CDR1 is LGHDT, CDR2 YNNKEL, per germline (reference sequence). This CDR3 is built from 14 residues. This chain's CDR3 is CASSHGQGGEKLFF. DNA of the CDR3: TGTGCCAGCAGCCATGGCCAGGGTGGGGAAAAACTGTTTTTT.

This clone was recorded a few times. This sequence joins TRBV19 and TRBJ2-1; perhaps TRBD2 as D (5 bases). Germline CDR1 and CDR2: LNHDA and SQIVND (reference sequence). With 5 bases removed from V and 7 bases from J, the gap between germline ends came to 27 bases. This CDR3 is built from 18 residues. The CDR3 nucleotides are TGTGCCAGTAGTCTACATCATGCGGGCGGACCTATGGGAAATGAGCAGTTCTTC. Its translation: CASSLHHAGGPMGNEQFF.

The rearrangement joins TRBV7-9 to TRBJ2-1, with 8 nucleotides matching TRBD1. Germline V gene sequence: CDR1 SEHNR, CDR2 FQNEAQ (reference sequence). With V trimmed by 7 bases and J by 2 bases, 1 base remained unmatched. This CDR3 has 13 amino acids. CDR3 sequence reads: CASTGGAYNEQFF. In DNA, the CDR3 is TGTGCCAGCACAGGGGGCGCCTACAATGAGCAGTTCTTC.

The chain joins TRBV12-3 or TRBV12-4 to TRBJ1-5, with TRBD1 as a possible D gene (5 bases). V dropped 3 bases and J dropped 12 bases, with 9 bases sitting between them. The CDR3 extends over 11 amino acids. The CDR3 coding sequence is TGTGCCAGCAGTTTGGGGGGGGGCCAGCATTTT. Its translation: CASSLGGGQHF.

This chain joins TRBV4-1 and TRBJ1-6, with a weak D call TRBD1 (5 bases). The CDR3 runs to 15 residues. The ends were cut back, 4 bases at V and 3 bases at J, with 10 bases in the middle. Germline CDR1 is MGHRA and CDR2 is YSYEKL. CDR3 protein: CASSRGGDYNSPLHF. In DNA form, the CDR3 reads TGCGCCAGCAGCCGCGGGGGGGACTATAATTCACCCCTCCACTTT.

A single count supports this clone. This chain connects TRBV3-1 (or the pseudogene TRBV3-2) to TRBJ1-4; D is unclear. This CDR3 spans 16 amino acids. V gave up 0 bases and J gave up 7 bases, with 15 bases separating them. Looked up from germline, CDR1 is LGHDT and CDR2 is YNNKEL (reference sequence). The CDR3 nucleotides are TGTGCCAGCAGCCAAGATCCAGGCCTTGCAATTGAAAAACTGTTTTTT. Its translation: CASSQDPGLAIEKLFF.

This clone has just a few counts. The rearrangement uses TRBV5-1 and TRBJ1-2, with 9 bases identical to TRBD1. J gave up 7 bases and V 0 bases, and 7 bases lay outside the gene matches. The CDR3 consists of 15 residues. In germline, CDR1 is SGHRS, CDR2 YFSETQ. CDR3 sequence (DNA): TGCGCCAGCAGCTTGGTGGGACAGGGAATACCTGGCTACACCTTC. It specifies CASSLVGQGIPGYTF.

The chain is built from TRBV10-3 and TRBJ2-3; D remains unclear. Trimming removed 2 bases from V and 4 bases from J, with 7 bases in between. CDR1 is ENHRY, CDR2 SYGVKD, per germline. The CDR3 totals 13 residues. The DNA of the CDR3 is TGTGCCATCAGTGAGGGAGTTCCAGATACGCAGTATTTT. Translating it yields CAISEGVPDTQYF.

This sequence joins TRBV20-1 and TRBJ2-7; tentative D call: TRBD1 (5 bases). CDR1 is DFQATT, CDR2 SNEGSKA, per germline (reference sequence). Trimming stripped 2 bases from V and 6 bases from J, with 8 bases between. The CDR3 extends over 11 amino acids. DNA for the CDR3: TGCAGTGCTAGACAGGGTACCGAGCAGTACTTC. This encodes CSARQGTEQYF.